Below, 31 T cell receptor beta chains from the same sample are listed, as sequenced in a study of Ad26.COV2.S vaccination and SARS-CoV-2 variants. The protocol was immunoSEQ multiplex PCR, while the TCRdb copy is restricted to in-frame clones and leaves out a portion. Found here are fewer than 500,000 clones, around 90% of them singletons; the top ten hold less than 15%. The treatment here: 19 received Ad26.COV2.S at low or high dose, single or two shots; five or six received placebo; per-sample allocation not given. Specimen acquisition occurred on day 63 following the initial vaccine or placebo injection. Material: peripheral blood, obtained in a trial of Ad26.COV2.S vaccine versus placebo. These receptors were collected from a person aged 18-65 years who received the Ad26.COV2.S COVID-19 vaccine or a placebo.

The rearrangement uses TRBV4-3 and TRBJ2-2; D call uncertain. The V gene lost 1 base and the J gene lost 6 bases, with 6 bases spanning the gap. The CDR3 extends over 13 amino acids. The germline CDR1 and CDR2 sequences are LGHNA and YSLEER. The CDR3 DNA follows: TGCGCCAGCAGCCAAGTTGCGTCCGGGGAGCTGTTTTTT. Protein sequence: CASSQVASGELFF.

This clone was counted a few times. The chain employs TRBV30 and TRBJ1-6; D call uncertain. Germline lookup yields CDR1 GTSNPN and CDR2 SVGIG (reference sequence). This CDR3 has 13 amino acids. The V gene lost 0 bases and the J gene lost 7 bases, with 7 bases spanning the gap. CDR3 sequence: CAWSVSLNSPLHF. DNA for the CDR3: TGTGCCTGGAGTGTAAGTCTCAATTCACCCCTCCACTTT.

This chain's CDR3 is CASSVQGFVGYTF. The CDR3 nucleotides are TGTGCCAGCAGCGTGCAGGGGTTCGTTGGCTACACCTTC. The chain uses TRBV9 and TRBJ1-2, with a weak D call TRBD1 (6 bases). Between the trimmed V and J ends, which lost 2 bases and 7 bases, there was a span of 12 bases. Germline lookup yields CDR1 SGDLS and CDR2 YYNGEE. This CDR3 is built from 13 residues.

This rearrangement joins TRBV28 to TRBJ1-5; D is undetermined. CDR1 and CDR2 from the germline V gene are MDHEN and SYDVKM. Trimming shortened V by 5 bases and J by 0 bases, and 8 bases separated the two germline ends. The CDR3 is 14 residues long. The CDR3 DNA sequence: TGTGCCAGCAGTATCACGGATAGCAATCAGCCCCAGCATTTT. It specifies CASSITDSNQPQHF.

The chain has TRBV18 and TRBJ2-7, with D perhaps matching TRBD2 (5 bases). This CDR3 has 13 residues. Germline CDR1 reads KGHSH; CDR2 reads LQKENI. Trimming left V 5 bases short and J 0 bases short, with 8 bases between. The CDR3 nucleotides are TGTGCCAGCTCAGACGGGATCTCCTACGAGCAGTACTTC. Translating gives CASSDGISYEQYF.

The gene calls are TRBV9 and TRBJ2-3, with TRBD2 identical over 11 bases. J was trimmed by 6 bases and V by 3 bases; bases with no gene match: 9. CDR1 is SGDLS, CDR2 YYNGEE, per germline. The CDR3 length is 16 residues. The CDR3 DNA sequence: TGTGCCAGCAGCGAGGGACTAGCGGCTGGGGGGGATACGCAGTATTTT. The encoded protein is CASSEGLAAGGDTQYF. Supplemented by reference TRBV9 and TRBJ2-3, the full variable domain reads DSGVTQTPKHLITATGQRVTLRCSPRSGDLSVYWYQQSLDQGLQFLIQYYNGEERAKGNILERFSAQQFPDLHSELNLSSLELGDSALYFCASSEGLAAGGDTQYFGPGTRLTVL.

This chain connects TRBV30 to TRBJ1-4; D is unresolved. Germline V gene lookup returns CDR1 GTSNPN and CDR2 SVGIG (reference sequence). The CDR3 extends over 17 amino acids. V lost 2 bases and J 0 bases, leaving 16 bases between the germline ends. In DNA, the CDR3 is TGTGCCTGGAGTTGGCAGCCAGTAACCTCAACTAATGAAAAACTGTTTTTT. Encoded protein: CAWSWQPVTSTNEKLFF.

This chain uses TRBV5-6 with TRBJ1-1; weak D call: TRBD1 (6 bases). Trimming stripped 2 bases from V and 2 bases from J, with 13 bases between. This CDR3 spans 15 amino acids. Germline CDR1 reads SGHDT; CDR2 reads YYEEEE. DNA of the CDR3: TGTGCCAGCAGCTTCACCTTGGGACAAAACACTGAAGCTTTCTTT. It yields the protein CASSFTLGQNTEAFF.

CDR3 DNA sequence: TGTGCCAGCAGTAAACCTGGCACAGCAGGTTCACCCCTCCACTTT. This sequence encodes CASSKPGTAGSPLHF. The chain links TRBV11-2 to TRBJ1-6; D is undetermined. Germline V gene lookup returns CDR1 SGHAT and CDR2 FQNNGV. Trimming shortened V by 6 bases and J by 9 bases, and 18 bases separated the two germline ends. The CDR3 has 15 residues.

The gene calls are TRBV30 and TRBJ1-2, with a possible D match to TRBD1 (5 bases). The CDR3 is 14 residues long. Deletions cut 2 bases from V and 1 base from J, with 11 bases between. Germline V CDR1 and CDR2: GTSNPN, SVGIG (reference sequence). The CDR3 is CAWSRGSINYGYTF. CDR3 DNA: TGTGCCTGGAGTAGGGGTAGCATTAACTATGGCTACACCTTC.

The J gene is TRBJ1-2, the V gene TRBV6-5; D is unresolved. V was trimmed by 0 bases and J by 6 bases, leaving 11 bases between them. Germline assignment: CDR1 MNHEY and CDR2 SVGAGI. The CDR3 totals 14 residues. The CDR3 sequence: CASSYSGRADGYTF. CDR3 DNA: TGTGCCAGCAGTTACTCGGGAAGGGCGGATGGCTACACCTTC.

The chain couples TRBV12-3 or TRBV12-4 to TRBJ2-7, with D perhaps matching TRBD1 (6 bases). The CDR3 extends over 13 amino acids. Trimming took 6 bases from V and 2 from J, leaving 11 bases between them. The CDR3 DNA follows: TGTGCCAGCAGCACCAGGGACACCTACGAGCAGTACTTC. Residues: CASSTRDTYEQYF.

The chain joins TRBV5-1 to TRBJ1-1, with D maybe TRBD1 (5 bases). Germline CDR1 is SGHRS and CDR2 is YFSETQ. Trimming stripped 4 bases from V and 0 bases from J, with 13 bases between. CDR3 length equals 15 residues. The CDR3 loop is CASSPGRTMNTEAFF. In DNA, the CDR3 is TGCGCCAGCAGCCCGGGACGGACTATGAACACTGAAGCTTTCTTT.

This chain uses TRBV5-6 with TRBJ1-6, with D unresolved. V dropped 2 bases and J dropped 3 bases, with 9 bases sitting between them. CDR3 size: 15 residues. The germline V gene has CDR1 SGHDT and CDR2 YYEEEE. The CDR3 nucleotides read TGTGCCAGCAGCTTCCAGTCAATCTATAATTCACCCCTCCACTTT. This gives the protein CASSFQSIYNSPLHF.

A note on this clone: Other DNA sequences in the sample encode the same CDR3. The V and J genes are TRBV19 and TRBJ2-7; 8 nucleotides match TRBD1. CDR1 and CDR2 (germline): LNHDA, SQIVND (reference sequence). With V trimmed by 6 bases and J by 1 base, 2 bases remained unmatched. The CDR3 extends over 13 amino acids. CDR3 nucleotides: TGTGCCAGTAGAGACAGGGGATCCTACGAGCAGTACTTC. It yields the protein CASRDRGSYEQYF.

Concerning this clone itself: This same CDR3 is encoded by further DNA sequences in the sample. V gene TRBV29-1 combines with J gene TRBJ2-1, with 8 bases lining up with TRBD2. After removal of 3 bases from V and 5 bases from J, the junction contained 0 bases not matched to a gene. CDR3 length: 12 residues. Germline assignment: CDR1 SQVTM and CDR2 ANQGSEA. The CDR3 coding sequence is TGCAGCGTTGAGGGACTAGACAATGAGCAGTTCTTC. Its translation is CSVEGLDNEQFF.

The chain joins TRBV11-2 to TRBJ2-4; 13 bases match TRBD2. Trimming removed 4 bases from V and 8 bases from J; junction bases left unmatched: 11. CDR3 length: 17 amino acids. Germline V gene data show CDR1 as SGHAT and CDR2 as FQNNGV. Here the CDR3 DNA reads TGTGCCAGCAGCTCCATCAAAGGGACTAGCGGGACTTACATTCAGTACTTC. Its translation: CASSSIKGTSGTYIQYF.

The table lists this clone with a few counts. This chain uses TRBV25-1 with TRBJ1-5, with 7 positions matching TRBD1. Germline V gives CDR1 MGHDK, CDR2 SYGVNS. The CDR3 runs 15 residues. J was trimmed by 6 bases and V by 2 bases; bases with no gene match: 7. The CDR3 sequence: CASSEGSGQLQPQHF. The CDR3 DNA reads TGTGCCAGCAGTGAAGGGTCGGGACAGCTTCAGCCCCAGCATTTT.

The rearrangement links TRBV6-5 to TRBJ2-3; D perhaps matches TRBD1 (5 bases). The germline CDR1 and CDR2 sequences are MNHEY and SVGAGI. There are 15 residues in the CDR3. Trimming removed 4 bases from V and 3 bases from J, with 14 bases in between. CDR3 coding DNA: TGTGCCAGCAGTTTGCAGGGCTCGGGTACAGATACGCAGTATTTT. Amino acid sequence: CASSLQGSGTDTQYF.

The chain uses TRBV5-8 and TRBJ2-1; D is unresolved. The CDR3 runs to 16 residues. The germline V and J ends were trimmed by 5 bases and 5 bases, with 20 bases remaining between them. CDR1 SGHTS and CDR2 YDEGEE come from the germline V gene. The CDR3 region is CASRDYRKSLNNEQFF. CDR3 nucleotides: TGTGCCAGCAGGGATTACAGAAAAAGCCTAAACAATGAGCAGTTCTTC.

CDR3 residues: CASSPGTAYGYTF. Here the CDR3 DNA reads TGTGCCAGTAGCCCCGGGACAGCTTATGGCTACACCTTC. The chain couples TRBV19 to TRBJ1-2, with 7 bases aligning to TRBD1. V was pared by 6 bases and J by 5 bases, with 6 bases of the junction left unmatched. The CDR3 runs to 13 residues. From germline, CDR1 is LNHDA and CDR2 SQIVND (reference sequence). The entire variable domain, with the rest obtained from reference TRBV19 and TRBJ1-2, is as follows: DGGITQSPKYLFRKEGQNVTLSCEQNLNHDAMYWYRQDPGQGLRLIYYSQIVNDFQKGDIAEGYSVSREKKESFPLTVTSAQKNPTAFYLCASSPGTAYGYTFGSGTRLTVV.

For the CDR3, the DNA is TGTGCCAGCAGCCGGACAGGGGGGGTCGTGATGAACACTGAAGCTTTCTTT. Translation: CASSRTGGVVMNTEAFF. The V call is TRBV7-2, the J call TRBJ1-1, with 10 bases aligning to TRBD1. The CDR3 covers 17 residues. Germline V gives CDR1 SGHTA, CDR2 FQGNSA. The V and J ends lost 5 bases and 0 bases, in that order; junction bases with no gene match: 9.

The gene calls are TRBV7-2 and TRBJ1-5; TRBD1 matches 7 bases. Germline CDR1 reads SGHTA; CDR2 reads FQGNSA. V shed 5 bases and J 1 base; nucleotides not matched to a gene: 17. CDR3 length: 19 amino acids. Written as DNA, the CDR3 is TGTGCCAGCAGCCAAGACCAGGGGGTTTCCTTAAGGAGCAATCAGCCCCAGCATTTT. Protein: CASSQDQGVSLRSNQPQHF.

The rearrangement joins TRBV5-1 to TRBJ2-1; D is possibly TRBD2 (5 bases). Trimming pared 0 bases from V and 10 bases from J, leaving 14 bases between. CDR3 length: 14 amino acids. Looked up from germline, CDR1 is SGHRS and CDR2 is YFSETQ. DNA for the CDR3: TGCGCCAGCAGCTTGGTAGTCGGAGGTTGGGAGCAGTTCTTC. This gives the protein CASSLVVGGWEQFF.

The chain carries TRBV10-3 and TRBJ2-6, with a weak D call TRBD2 (5 bases). This CDR3 has 13 amino acids. CDR1 ENHRY and CDR2 SYGVKD come from the germline V gene. Trimming shortened V by 10 bases and J by 4 bases, and 11 bases separated the two germline ends. The chain's CDR3 is CATMTGGANVLTF. CDR3 DNA sequence: TGTGCCACCATGACGGGGGGGGCCAACGTCCTGACTTTC.

V and J are TRBV11-2 and TRBJ2-3; no definite D call. Deletions cut 3 bases from V and 1 base from J, with 5 bases between. Germline V CDR1 and CDR2: SGHAT, FQNNGV. The CDR3 covers 13 residues. This chain's CDR3 is CASSLQGTDTQYF. The CDR3 bases are TGTGCCAGCAGCTTGCAGGGCACAGATACGCAGTATTTT.

This chain connects TRBV4-2 to TRBJ1-2; no definite D call. Per the germline V gene, CDR1 is LGHNA and CDR2 is YNFKEQ. This CDR3 comprises 12 residues. Trimming pared 3 bases from V and 4 bases from J, leaving 6 bases between. The CDR3 spells CASSQDFYGYTF. Written as DNA, the CDR3 is TGTGCCAGCAGCCAGGATTTCTATGGCTACACCTTC.

Regarding this clone: A junction end diverges from the germline sequence, so it may reflect a read error. This chain links TRBV6-5 with TRBJ2-7; 7 bases fit TRBD1. CDR3 length: 11 amino acids. The V gene's germline CDR1 is MNHEY and CDR2 SVGAGI. CDR3 in amino acids: CASSKFRDSVF. The CDR3 DNA reads as TGTGCCAGCAGTAAATTCCGGGACAGCGTCTTC.

This clone appeared a single time. V and J are TRBV5-6 and TRBJ1-6; D is uncertain. Germline V gene sequence: CDR1 SGHDT, CDR2 YYEEEE. V was cut by 0 bases and J by 2 bases, with 12 bases left in between. This CDR3 has 17 residues. The CDR3 DNA sequence: TGTGCCAGCAGCTTGGTGACGGATCGAACCTATAATTCACCCCTCCACTTT. Amino acids: CASSLVTDRTYNSPLHF.

The rearrangement links TRBV6-5 to TRBJ2-7; 8 nucleotides align to TRBD1. Germline assignment: CDR1 MNHEY and CDR2 SVGAGI. V was clipped by 6 bases and J by 3 bases; unmatched bases: 4. The CDR3 has 13 amino acids. CDR3 in DNA: TGTGCCAGCAGCTCCGGGACAGGCTACGAGCAGTACTTC. Translated: CASSSGTGYEQYF.

The V gene is TRBV5-6, the J gene TRBJ1-3; weak D call: TRBD1 (5 bases). Looked up from germline, CDR1 is SGHDT and CDR2 is YYEEEE. The CDR3 contains 14 residues. The V end lost 4 bases, the J end lost 0 bases, and 8 bases lay between the germline ends. DNA of the CDR3: TGTGCCAGCAGCCAGACAGTCTCTGGAAACACCATATATTTT. It codes for CASSQTVSGNTIYF.